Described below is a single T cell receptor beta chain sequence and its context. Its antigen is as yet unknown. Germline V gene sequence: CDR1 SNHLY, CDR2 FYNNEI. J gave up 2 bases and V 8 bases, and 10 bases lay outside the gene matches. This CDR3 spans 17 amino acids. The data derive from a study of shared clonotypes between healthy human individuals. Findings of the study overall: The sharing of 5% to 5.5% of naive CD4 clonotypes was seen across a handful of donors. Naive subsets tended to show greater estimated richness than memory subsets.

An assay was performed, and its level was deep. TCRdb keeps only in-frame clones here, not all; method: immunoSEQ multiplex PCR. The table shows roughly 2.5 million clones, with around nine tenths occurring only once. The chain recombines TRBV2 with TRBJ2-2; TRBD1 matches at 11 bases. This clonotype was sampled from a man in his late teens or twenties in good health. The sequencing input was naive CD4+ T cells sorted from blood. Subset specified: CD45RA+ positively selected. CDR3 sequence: CASRLYRTGGNTGELFF. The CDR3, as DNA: TGTGCCAGCCGATTGTATCGGACAGGGGGCAACACCGGGGAGCTGTTTTTT.